Listed below are T cell receptor beta chains from one sample, sequenced in a study of blood T cell repertoires in COVID-19. Sequencing was performed with immunoSEQ multiplex PCR; in TCRdb, only in-frame clones are kept and a portion is missing. The profile shows 310,000 or so clones, 90% of them singletons. Specimen: PBMCs or T cells enriched from blood (not recorded which). These TCRs come from a woman younger than 30 with acute COVID-19. CDR3s include the opening cysteine and the closing phenylalanine or tryptophan.

V gene	J gene	CDR3 protein
TRBV28	TRBJ2-1	CASSLGSGRNEQFF
TRBV28	TRBJ1-4	CASSPGQGLAKLFF
TRBV19	TRBJ2-1	CASSIWGRASYNEQFF
TRBV19	TRBJ2-4	CATRDRLAKNIQYF
TRBV5-1	TRBJ2-1	CASSLTPYNEQFF
TRBV28	TRBJ1-5	CASSLSTGGFSQPQHF
TRBV6-5	TRBJ1-5	CASRRVGTGGGPQHF
TRBV30	TRBJ2-2	CACIVSGINTGELFF
TRBV19	TRBJ2-7	CASRVSSGTYEQYF
TRBV5-4	TRBJ1-5	CASSLAGRDQPQHF
TRBV6-5	TRBJ2-3	CASTPDRVSTDTQYF
TRBV7-9	TRBJ1-4	CASSIPGQGREKLFF
TRBV4-1	TRBJ2-1	CASSQDLGSPLGNEQFF
TRBV30	TRBJ2-3	CAWYHTGAPTDTQYF
TRBV3-1/TRBV3-2	TRBJ2-3	CASSHPTSGGGDTQYF
TRBV3-1/TRBV3-2	TRBJ2-2	CASRGLGNTGELFF
TRBV19	TRBJ2-7	CASRDSVNPSYEQYF
TRBV6-5	TRBJ2-7	CASSSLGGSSYEQYF
TRBV11-2	TRBJ2-7	CASSLEPSTGGYEQYF
TRBV5-4	TRBJ2-1	CASSWGTSGNEQFF
TRBV7-9	TRBJ2-2	CASSSVAGEELFF
TRBV27	TRBJ1-1	CASQNRGWTTEAFF